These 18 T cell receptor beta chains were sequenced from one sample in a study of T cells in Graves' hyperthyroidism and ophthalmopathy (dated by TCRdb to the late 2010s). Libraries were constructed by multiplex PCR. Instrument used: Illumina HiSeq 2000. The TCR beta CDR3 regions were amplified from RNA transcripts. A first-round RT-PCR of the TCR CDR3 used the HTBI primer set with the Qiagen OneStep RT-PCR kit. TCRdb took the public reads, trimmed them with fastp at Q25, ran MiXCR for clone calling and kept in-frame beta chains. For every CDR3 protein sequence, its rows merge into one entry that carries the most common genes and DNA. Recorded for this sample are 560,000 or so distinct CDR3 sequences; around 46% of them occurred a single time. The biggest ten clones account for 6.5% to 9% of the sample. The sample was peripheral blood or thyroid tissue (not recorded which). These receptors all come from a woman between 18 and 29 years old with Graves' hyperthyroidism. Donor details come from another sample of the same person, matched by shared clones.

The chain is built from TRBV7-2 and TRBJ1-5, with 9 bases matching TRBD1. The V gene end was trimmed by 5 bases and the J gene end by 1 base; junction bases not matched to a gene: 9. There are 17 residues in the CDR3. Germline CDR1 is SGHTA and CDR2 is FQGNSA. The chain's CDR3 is CASSAGQGNRSNQPQHF. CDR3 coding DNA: TGTGCCAGCAGCGCAGGACAGGGGAACAGGAGCAATCAGCCCCAGCATTTT.

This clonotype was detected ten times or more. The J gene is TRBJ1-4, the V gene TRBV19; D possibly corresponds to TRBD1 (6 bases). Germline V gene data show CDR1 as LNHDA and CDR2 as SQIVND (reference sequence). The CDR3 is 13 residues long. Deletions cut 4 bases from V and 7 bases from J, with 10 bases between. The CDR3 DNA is TGTGCCAGTAGTACCGGACAGTCTGAAAAACTGTTTTTT. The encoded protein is CASSTGQSEKLFF.

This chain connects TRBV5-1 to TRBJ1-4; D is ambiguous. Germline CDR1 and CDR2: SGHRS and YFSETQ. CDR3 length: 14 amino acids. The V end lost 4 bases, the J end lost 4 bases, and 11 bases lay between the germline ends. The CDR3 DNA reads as TGCGCCAGCAGCATCCGGGCCATTAATGAAAAACTGTTTTTT. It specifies CASSIRAINEKLFF. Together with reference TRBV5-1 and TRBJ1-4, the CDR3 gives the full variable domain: KAGVTQTPRYLIKTRGQQVTLSCSPISGHRSVSWYQQTPGQGLQFLFEYFSETQRNKGNFPGRFSGRQFSNSRSEMNVSTLELGDSALYLCASSIRAINEKLFFGSGTQLSVL.

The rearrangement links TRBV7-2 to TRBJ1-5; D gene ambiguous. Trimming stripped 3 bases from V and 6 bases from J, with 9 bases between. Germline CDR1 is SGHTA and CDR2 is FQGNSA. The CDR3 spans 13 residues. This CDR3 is CASSLARFQPQHF. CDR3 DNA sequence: TGTGCCAGCAGCTTGGCGAGGTTTCAGCCCCAGCATTTT.

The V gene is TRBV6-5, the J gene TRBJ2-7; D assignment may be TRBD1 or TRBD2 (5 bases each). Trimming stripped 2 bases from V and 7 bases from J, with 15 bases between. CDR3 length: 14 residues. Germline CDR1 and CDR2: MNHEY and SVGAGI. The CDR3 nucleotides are TGTGCCAGCAGTTACCTCCCCCGTGGGGGTGAGCAGTACTTC. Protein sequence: CASSYLPRGGEQYF.

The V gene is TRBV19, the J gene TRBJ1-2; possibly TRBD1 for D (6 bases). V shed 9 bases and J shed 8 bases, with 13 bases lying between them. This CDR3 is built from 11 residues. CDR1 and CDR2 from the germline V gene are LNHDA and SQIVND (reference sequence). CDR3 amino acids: CASYRANGYTF. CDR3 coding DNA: TGTGCCAGCTACAGGGCGAACGGCTACACCTTC.

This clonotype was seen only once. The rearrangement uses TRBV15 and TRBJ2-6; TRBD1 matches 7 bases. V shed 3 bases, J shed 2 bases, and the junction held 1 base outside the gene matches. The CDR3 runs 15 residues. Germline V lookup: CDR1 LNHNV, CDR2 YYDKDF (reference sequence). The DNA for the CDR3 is TGTGCCACCAGCAGCGGGACAGCTGGGGCCAACGTCCTGACTTTC. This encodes CATSSGTAGANVLTF.

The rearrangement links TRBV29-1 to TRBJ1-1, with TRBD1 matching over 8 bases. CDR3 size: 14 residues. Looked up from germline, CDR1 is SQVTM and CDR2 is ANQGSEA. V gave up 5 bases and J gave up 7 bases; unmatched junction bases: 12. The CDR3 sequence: CSVSGEGQVIEAFF. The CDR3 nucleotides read TGCAGCGTTTCAGGGGAGGGACAGGTGATTGAAGCTTTCTTT.

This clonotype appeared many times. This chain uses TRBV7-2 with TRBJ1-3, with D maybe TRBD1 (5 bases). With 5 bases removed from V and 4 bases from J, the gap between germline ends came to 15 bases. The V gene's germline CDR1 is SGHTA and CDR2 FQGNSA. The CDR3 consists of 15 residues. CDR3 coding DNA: TGTGCCAGCAGCCTCCAGGCGGGGGACGGAAACACCATATATTTT. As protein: CASSLQAGDGNTIYF.

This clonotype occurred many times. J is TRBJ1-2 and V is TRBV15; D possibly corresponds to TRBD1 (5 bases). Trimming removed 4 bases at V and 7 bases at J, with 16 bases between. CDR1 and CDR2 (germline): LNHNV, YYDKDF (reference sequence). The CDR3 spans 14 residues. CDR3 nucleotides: TGTGCCACCAGCATCCTGAGAGGGGACTTTGGCTACACCTTC. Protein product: CATSILRGDFGYTF.

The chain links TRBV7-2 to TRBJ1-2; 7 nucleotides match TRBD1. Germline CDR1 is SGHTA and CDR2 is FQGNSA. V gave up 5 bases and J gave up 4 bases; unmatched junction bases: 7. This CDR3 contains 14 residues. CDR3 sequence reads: CASSSSRDSYGYTF. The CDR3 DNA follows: TGTGCCAGCAGCAGCTCCCGGGACAGCTATGGCTACACCTTC.

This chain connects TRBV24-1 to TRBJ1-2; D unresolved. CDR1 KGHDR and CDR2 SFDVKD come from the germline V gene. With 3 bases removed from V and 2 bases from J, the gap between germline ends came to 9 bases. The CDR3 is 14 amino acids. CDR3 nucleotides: TGTGCCACCAGTGATGCGGGAACCAACTATGGCTACACCTTC. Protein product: CATSDAGTNYGYTF.

As DNA, the CDR3 is TGTGCCAGCAGTTTATTTTTCGGAGGGGGTCAGTATGGCTACACCTTC. Translation gives CASSLFFGGGQYGYTF. The genes are TRBV7-2 and TRBJ1-2; perhaps TRBD1 as D (6 bases). V lost 6 bases and J 5 bases, leaving 22 bases between the germline ends. The V gene's germline CDR1 is SGHTA and CDR2 FQGNSA. The CDR3 has 16 amino acids.

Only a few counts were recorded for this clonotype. The CDR3 coding sequence is TGTGCCAGCAGCGACAGGGTGGCCGACACCATATATTTT. Its protein is CASSDRVADTIYF. The genes are TRBV27 and TRBJ1-3; TRBD1 agrees at 7 bases. The V gene end was trimmed by 6 bases and the J gene end by 8 bases; junction bases not matched to a gene: 7. The CDR3 is made up of 13 amino acids. The germline gives CDR1 MNHEY, CDR2 SMNVEV (reference sequence).

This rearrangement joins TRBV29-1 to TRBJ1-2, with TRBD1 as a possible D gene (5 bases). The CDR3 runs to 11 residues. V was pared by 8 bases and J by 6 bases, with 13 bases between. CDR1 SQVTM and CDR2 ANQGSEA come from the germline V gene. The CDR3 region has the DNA TGCAGCAGTTACTTCAGGGATGGCTACACCTTC. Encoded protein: CSSYFRDGYTF.

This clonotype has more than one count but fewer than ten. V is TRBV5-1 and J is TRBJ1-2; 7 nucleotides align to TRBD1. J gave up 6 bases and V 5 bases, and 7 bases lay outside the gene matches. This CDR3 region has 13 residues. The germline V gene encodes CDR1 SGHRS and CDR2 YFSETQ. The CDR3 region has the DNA TGCGCCAGCAGTCCGACAGGGAACGATGGCTACACCTTC. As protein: CASSPTGNDGYTF.

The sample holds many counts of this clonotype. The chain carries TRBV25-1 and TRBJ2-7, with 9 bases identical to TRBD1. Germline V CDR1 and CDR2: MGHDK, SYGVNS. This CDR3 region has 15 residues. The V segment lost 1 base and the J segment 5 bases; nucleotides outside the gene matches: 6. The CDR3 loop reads CASSESGTGYHEQYF. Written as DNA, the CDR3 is TGTGCCAGCAGTGAATCCGGGACAGGGTACCACGAGCAGTACTTC.

CDR3 in DNA: TGTGCCAGCAGCTTAGCGGTTCGGGATACGCAGTATTTT. Protein sequence: CASSLAVRDTQYF. V is TRBV7-4 and J is TRBJ2-3; D is unclear. The CDR3 loop spans 13 amino acids. The ends were cut back, 0 bases at V and 6 bases at J, with 7 bases in the middle. In germline, CDR1 is SGHVT, CDR2 SQSDAQ.